These T cell receptor beta chains were read from a single sample in a study of blood T cell repertoires in COVID-19. Assay: immunoSEQ multiplex PCR; the TCRdb copy retains only in-frame clones and omits some. Of around 450,000 clones in the sample, around 89% were seen once. The specimen sequenced was peripheral blood. These receptor sequences come from a woman between 25 and 40 years old with acute or convalescent COVID-19. Both conserved end residues are part of each CDR3. D genes are given only for firm matches. Size is stated for part of the rows, as once, few or many counts, or as a class when the clone is expanded.

CDR3 DNA: TGTGCCAGCAGTCGACAGGGGCACTCCTACAATGAGCAGTTCTTC
CDR3 protein: CASSRQGHSYNEQFF
V gene: TRBV27
clone size: NA
D gene: TRBD1
J gene: TRBJ2-1

CDR3 DNA: TGTGCCAGCAGTGACCCGACTAGCGCGTTTGAGCAGTTCTTC
CDR3 protein: CASSDPTSAFEQFF
V gene: TRBV25-1
clone size: NA
D gene: TRBD2
J gene: TRBJ2-1

CDR3 DNA: TGTGCCAGCAGCCCCCGGGGGGGCCAAGTGAATGAGCAGTTCTTC
CDR3 protein: CASSPRGGQVNEQFF
V gene: TRBV7-3
clone size: NA
D gene: TRBD2
J gene: TRBJ2-1

CDR3 DNA: TGTGCCAGCATGGCCGTTAATGAAAAACTGTTTTTT
CDR3 protein: CASMAVNEKLFF
V gene: TRBV6-5
clone size: NA
D gene: NA
J gene: TRBJ1-4

CDR3 DNA: TGCGCCAGCAGCTTGTCTCAACAGGGTCCATTAGGGGAGCTGTTTTTT
CDR3 protein: CASSLSQQGPLGELFF
V gene: TRBV5-1
clone size: NA
D gene: NA
J gene: TRBJ2-2

CDR3 DNA: TGTGCCAGCAGCTTCCAGGGGGGCCGAACAGATACGCAGTATTTT
CDR3 protein: CASSFQGGRTDTQYF
V gene: TRBV7-3
clone size: NA
D gene: NA
J gene: TRBJ2-3

CDR3 DNA: TGTGCCAGCAGCTTGGGAGGGAGGATTGGGCAGCCCCAGCATTTT
CDR3 protein: CASSLGGRIGQPQHF
V gene: TRBV5-6
clone size: once
D gene: NA
J gene: TRBJ1-5

CDR3 DNA: TGTGCCAGCAGTTGGGGGACTACGGGGGAGCAGTACTTC
CDR3 protein: CASSWGTTGEQYF
V gene: TRBV6-5
clone size: once
D gene: TRBD2
J gene: TRBJ2-7

CDR3 DNA: TGCGCCAGCAGTGAGACGTTGGCGGGGGGGGCCAAAAACATTCAGTACTTC
CDR3 protein: CASSETLAGGAKNIQYF
V gene: TRBV10-2
clone size: NA
D gene: TRBD2
J gene: TRBJ2-4

CDR3 DNA: TGTGCCAGCAGCGAAGGAGGTACGGAAACTAATGAAAAACTGTTTTTT
CDR3 protein: CASSEGGTETNEKLFF
V gene: TRBV9
clone size: NA
D gene: NA
J gene: TRBJ1-4

CDR3 DNA: TGTGCCAGCCGAACCATTGACAGGCTCTTTTATGGCTACACCTTC
CDR3 protein: CASRTIDRLFYGYTF
V gene: TRBV6-5
clone size: few
D gene: NA
J gene: TRBJ1-2

CDR3 DNA: TGTGCCAGCAGCCCGATGACCGACTACCAAGAGACCCAGTACTTC
CDR3 protein: CASSPMTDYQETQYF
V gene: TRBV3-1/TRBV3-2
clone size: NA
D gene: NA
J gene: TRBJ2-5

CDR3 DNA: TGTGCCAGCAGCCCGGGAGATCCGGCGGGGGAGCAGTACTTC
CDR3 protein: CASSPGDPAGEQYF
V gene: TRBV2
clone size: NA
D gene: NA
J gene: TRBJ2-7

CDR3 DNA: TGTGCCACCAGCCGGGACAGCGGAGAAGCTTTCTTT
CDR3 protein: CATSRDSGEAFF
V gene: TRBV24-1
clone size: NA
D gene: TRBD1
J gene: TRBJ1-1

CDR3 DNA: TGTGCCAGCAGCGGGGTCGGGAGGGGCTACACCTTC
CDR3 protein: CASSGVGRGYTF
V gene: TRBV9
clone size: NA
D gene: NA
J gene: TRBJ1-2

CDR3 DNA: TGTGCCAGTAGTGTGAGATCGAGGGTTTATAATTCACCCCTCCACTTT
CDR3 protein: CASSVRSRVYNSPLHF
V gene: TRBV19
clone size: NA
D gene: NA
J gene: TRBJ1-6

CDR3 DNA: TGCGCCAGCAGCCCGCTAGGAAGCCCGAACACTGAAGCTTTCTTT
CDR3 protein: CASSPLGSPNTEAFF
V gene: TRBV5-1
clone size: NA
D gene: NA
J gene: TRBJ1-1

CDR3 DNA: TGTGCCAGCAGCGATCCCGGACAGGATGAAAAACTGTTTTTT
CDR3 protein: CASSDPGQDEKLFF
V gene: TRBV27
clone size: NA
D gene: TRBD1
J gene: TRBJ1-4